This entry lists 27 T cell receptor beta chains sequenced from one sample in a study of T cells after yellow fever vaccination (dated by TCRdb to the late 2010s). The sample's treatment or condition, from its label and the paper: live attenuated yellow fever vaccine strain. Library prep was done by 5' RACE. Reads for this sample came from an Illumina NovaSeq 6000. The public reads were quality trimmed at Q25 with fastp and then assembled into clones with MiXCR by TCRdb, keeping productive beta chains. When rows share a CDR3 protein, they turn into one entry using the most common DNA and genes. This sample comprises fewer than 500,000 distinct CDR3 sequences, roughly a sixth of them detected only once. The ten most abundant clones make up over 15% of the sample. Sequenced here: PBMCs, sampled before the yellow fever booster vaccination. Receptors originate from a man between 18 and 29 years old who received the YFV17D yellow fever vaccine.

This clonotype came up a few times. This chain links TRBV6-4 with TRBJ1-2, with a tentative D call TRBD1 (6 bases). Germline CDR1 reads MRHNA; CDR2 reads SNTAGT. This CDR3 has 14 residues. V was clipped by 2 bases and J by 5 bases, with 12 bases between them. The CDR3 region has the DNA TGTGCCAGCAGTGACAGCCCTACAGGGTATGGCTACACCTTC. Amino acid sequence: CASSDSPTGYGYTF.

This clonotype occurred a few times. The chain recombines TRBV15 with TRBJ1-1; no clear D. CDR1 is LNHNV, CDR2 YYDKDF, per germline (reference sequence). Trimming left V 0 bases short and J 11 bases short, with 10 bases between. This CDR3 region has 12 residues. CDR3 amino acids: CATSRDISVAFF. The CDR3, as DNA: TGTGCCACCAGCAGAGATATTTCGGTGGCTTTCTTT.

This clonotype has just a few counts. The rearrangement joins TRBV5-3 to TRBJ1-1; D unclear. TRBV5-3 is marked as an open reading frame, function uncertain. The CDR3 extends over 14 amino acids. Trimming took 4 bases from V and 7 from J, leaving 17 bases between them. The CDR3 loop is CARSPLWGDGEAFF. CDR3 nucleotides: TGTGCCAGAAGCCCACTATGGGGTGACGGTGAAGCTTTCTTT.

The chain carries TRBV6-6 and TRBJ1-6, with 7 bases matching TRBD1. The CDR3 is made up of 15 amino acids. The trim removed 0 bases at V and 6 bases at J, leaving 2 bases unmatched. In germline, CDR1 is MNHNY, CDR2 SVGAGI (reference sequence). CDR3 DNA: TGTGCCAGCAGTTACTCGAACAGGGGTAATTCACCCCTCCACTTT. As protein: CASSYSNRGNSPLHF.

This clonotype was recorded a few times. The V and J genes are TRBV5-1 and TRBJ2-3, with a possible D match to TRBD1 (5 bases). V shed 6 bases and J shed 5 bases, with 10 bases lying between them. The germline V gene has CDR1 SGHRS and CDR2 YFSETQ. This CDR3 is built from 12 residues. In DNA, the CDR3 is TGCGCCAGCAAAGGGGCGATAGATACGCAGTATTTT. This codes for CASKGAIDTQYF.

The chain recombines TRBV2 with TRBJ1-1; D ambiguous. The CDR3 is 14 amino acids. V dropped 3 bases and J dropped 3 bases, with 11 bases sitting between them. Germline V CDR1 and CDR2: SNHLY, FYNNEI. Here the CDR3 DNA reads TGTGCCAGCAGTGACGGGGTCGGGTACACTGAAGCTTTCTTT. It codes for CASSDGVGYTEAFF.

The chain recombines TRBV7-3 with TRBJ2-7, with 8 bases matching TRBD2. Trimming at V came to 5 bases and at J to 3 bases, leaving 9 bases not matched to a gene. The CDR3 consists of 15 residues. CDR1 and CDR2 (germline): SGHTA, FQGTGA. The CDR3 region is CASSPMPGLGYEQYF. The CDR3 DNA reads as TGTGCCAGCAGCCCTATGCCGGGACTAGGCTACGAGCAGTACTTC. Variable domain in full (rest from reference TRBV7-3 and TRBJ2-7): GAGVSQTPSNKVTEKGKYVELRCDPISGHTALYWYRQSLGQGPEFLIYFQGTGAADDSGLPNDRFFAVRPEGSVSTLKIQRTERGDSAVYLCASSPMPGLGYEQYFGPGTRLTVT.

This clonotype was counted many times. V usage is TRBV12-3 or TRBV12-4 and J usage is TRBJ1-2; D is uncertain. Trimming cost V 7 bases and J 5 bases, with 17 bases left between them. The CDR3 has 14 residues. CDR3 sequence: CASIGWGSLYGYTF. Here the CDR3 DNA reads TGTGCCAGCATCGGGTGGGGTTCGTTGTATGGCTACACCTTC.

J is TRBJ2-2 and V is TRBV15, with unresolved D. Trimming removed 4 bases at V and 0 bases at J, with 12 bases between. CDR1 is LNHNV, CDR2 YYDKDF, per germline (reference sequence). The length of the CDR3 is 16 residues. Written as DNA, the CDR3 is TGTGCCACCAGCACGTTCTCGTTCGCGAACACCGGGGAGCTGTTTTTT. The encoded protein is CATSTFSFANTGELFF.

V gene TRBV15 combines with J gene TRBJ2-5; 11 bases map to TRBD2. The CDR3 contains 16 residues. Germline V gene data show CDR1 as LNHNV and CDR2 as YYDKDF (reference sequence). J was trimmed by 1 base and V by 5 bases; bases with no gene match: 6. The CDR3 sequence is CATSRPGTSGQETQYF. For the CDR3, the DNA is TGTGCCACCAGCCGACCGGGGACTAGCGGCCAAGAGACCCAGTACTTC.

A few counts support this clonotype. The chain links TRBV9 to TRBJ1-1; 10 bases match TRBD1. Per germline, CDR1 SGDLS and CDR2 YYNGEE. The CDR3 extends over 15 amino acids. V shed 2 bases, J shed 4 bases, and the junction held 5 bases outside the gene matches. CDR3 nucleotide sequence: TGTGCCAGCAGCGTGACAGGGGGCACGGGCACTGAAGCTTTCTTT. The encoded protein is CASSVTGGTGTEAFF.

The chain's CDR3 is CASSLEFRLEQYF. The DNA of the CDR3 is TGCGCCAGCAGCTTGGAGTTCAGGCTAGAGCAGTATTTT. The chain carries TRBV5-1 and TRBJ2-3; D unclear. V was pared by 0 bases and J by 11 bases, with 13 bases between. Germline V gene data show CDR1 as SGHRS and CDR2 as YFSETQ. The CDR3 sequence is 13 residues long.

The chain carries TRBV20-1 and TRBJ1-6, with unresolved D. The germline gives CDR1 DFQATT, CDR2 SNEGSKA (reference sequence). The V gene lost 0 bases and the J gene lost 6 bases, with 12 bases spanning the gap. The CDR3 is 15 amino acids. CDR3 coding DNA: TGCAGTGCTAGAGATGTTGCCAGAGGTAATTCACCCCTCCACTTT. It encodes CSARDVARGNSPLHF.

The genes are TRBV20-1 and TRBJ1-2; no definite D call. CDR3 length: 16 amino acids. Trimming took 0 bases from V and 1 from J, leaving 15 bases between them. In germline, CDR1 is DFQATT, CDR2 SNEGSKA (reference sequence). CDR3 DNA: TGCAGTGCTAGAGACCCGTCCAGAAGAGTTAACTATGGCTACACCTTC. This codes for CSARDPSRRVNYGYTF.

The chain recombines TRBV4-2 with TRBJ2-7; D is uncertain. Trimming shortened V by 1 base and J by 3 bases, and 13 bases separated the two germline ends. The germline V gene has CDR1 LGHNA and CDR2 YNFKEQ. The CDR3 consists of 15 residues. The CDR3 loop is CASSQGVEGFYEQYF. The CDR3 bases are TGTGCCAGCAGCCAAGGGGTAGAAGGGTTCTACGAGCAGTACTTC.

This clonotype appeared a few times. The chain is built from TRBV5-6 and TRBJ1-5; D ambiguous. V gave up 0 bases and J gave up 4 bases, with 11 bases separating them. The CDR3 sequence is 15 residues long. CDR1 and CDR2 from the germline V gene are SGHDT and YYEEEE. The CDR3 bases are TGTGCCAGCAGCTTGGGGGCCACCATGAATCAGCCCCAGCATTTT. Protein product: CASSLGATMNQPQHF.

V and J are TRBV5-1 and TRBJ2-5, with D tentatively TRBD1 or TRBD2 (6 bases each). Trimming removed 1 base from V and 0 bases from J, with 7 bases in between. The CDR3 runs 14 residues. The V gene's germline CDR1 is SGHRS and CDR2 YFSETQ. CDR3: CASSLRGDQETQYF. Here the CDR3 DNA reads TGCGCCAGCAGCTTGAGGGGGGACCAAGAGACCCAGTACTTC.

This clonotype turned up a few times. This chain links TRBV9 with TRBJ2-1; 9 bases align to TRBD1. The germline CDR1 and CDR2 sequences are SGDLS and YYNGEE. V lost 0 bases to trimming and J lost 9 bases; unmatched junction nucleotides: 10. The CDR3 spans 16 residues. As DNA, the CDR3 is TGTGCCAGCAGCGTAGCCGCCGGGACAGGGTATAGTGAGCAGTTCTTC. Translating gives CASSVAAGTGYSEQFF.

The sample holds a few counts of this clonotype. The genes are TRBV27 and TRBJ1-1, with D possibly being TRBD1 (6 bases). Germline CDR1 and CDR2: MNHEY and SMNVEV (reference sequence). CDR3 length equals 15 residues. V lost 1 base and J lost 1, with 10 bases in between. The CDR3 loop is CASSLWGASNTEAFF. CDR3 in DNA: TGTGCCAGCAGTTTATGGGGGGCCTCGAACACTGAAGCTTTCTTT.

This clonotype was seen many times. The chain combines TRBV4-2 with TRBJ1-4; no definite D call. The length of the CDR3 is 12 residues. CDR1 is LGHNA and CDR2 is YNFKEQ in the germline V gene. V dropped 0 bases and J dropped 7 bases, with 3 bases sitting between them. The CDR3 DNA reads as TGTGCCAGCAGCCAAGATGGTGAAAAACTGTTTTTT. It yields the protein CASSQDGEKLFF.

The chain is built from TRBV2 and TRBJ1-1; D remains unclear. Germline CDR1 SNHLY, CDR2 FYNNEI. Trimming left V 4 bases short and J 11 bases short, with 14 bases between. The CDR3 length is 12 residues. CDR3 coding DNA: TGTGCCAGCAGTGTAGAAGACCTCCGGGCTTTCTTT. Translating gives CASSVEDLRAFF.

The V call is TRBV4-2, the J call TRBJ2-5; no definite D call. Germline assignment: CDR1 LGHNA and CDR2 YNFKEQ. CDR3 length: 14 residues. With 0 bases removed from V and 1 base from J, the gap between germline ends came to 6 bases. The CDR3 loop reads CASSQEGLQETQYF. DNA for the CDR3: TGTGCCAGCAGCCAAGAAGGTCTCCAAGAGACCCAGTACTTC.

In its sample, this clonotype was seen once. The germline gene is not matched at one end of the junction; a read error may be the cause. V and J are TRBV3-1 and TRBJ2-5, with a weak D call TRBD1 (5 bases). CDR1 and CDR2 from the germline V gene are LGHDT and YNNKEL (reference sequence). The CDR3 totals 14 residues. In DNA, the CDR3 is TGTGCCAGCAGCCAATGGAAGGGGAAAGAGACCCATTACTTC. It encodes CASSQWKGKETHYF.

This clonotype was seen more than once but under ten times. This rearrangement joins TRBV12-3 or TRBV12-4 to TRBJ1-2; no definite D call. V was cut by 3 bases and J by 5 bases, with 7 bases left in between. The CDR3 has 12 residues. The CDR3, as DNA: TGTGCCAGCAGTTTGAGAAGTTATGGCTACACCTTC. It translates to CASSLRSYGYTF.

In nucleotides, the CDR3 is TGCGCCAGCAGCCGGGACAGTGGGATTCGGGACGAGCAGTACTTC. Translating gives CASSRDSGIRDEQYF. This sequence joins TRBV5-1 and TRBJ2-7; 7 bases are shared with TRBD1. J gave up 5 bases and V 4 bases, and 12 bases lay outside the gene matches. Germline-derived CDR1 and CDR2 are SGHRS and YFSETQ. CDR3 length: 15 amino acids.

There are a few counts of this clonotype. The chain links TRBV10-3 to TRBJ2-5; 9 nucleotides line up with TRBD1. CDR1 is ENHRY and CDR2 is SYGVKD in the germline V gene. The CDR3 contains 15 residues. With 2 bases clipped from V and 5 bases from J, the junction kept 6 bases outside the gene matches. The CDR3 nucleotides are TGTGCCATCAGTGAGGGGACAGGGAGCTGGGAGACCCAGTACTTC. It encodes CAISEGTGSWETQYF.

The chain recombines TRBV20-1 with TRBJ1-1; no reliable D call. CDR1 is DFQATT and CDR2 is SNEGSKA in the germline V gene (reference sequence). There are 14 residues in the CDR3. V lost 5 bases, J lost 5 bases, and 18 bases lay in between. The CDR3 protein is CSAALSGEETEAFF. CDR3 in DNA: TGCAGTGCTGCCCTTTCCGGGGAGGAGACTGAAGCTTTCTTT.